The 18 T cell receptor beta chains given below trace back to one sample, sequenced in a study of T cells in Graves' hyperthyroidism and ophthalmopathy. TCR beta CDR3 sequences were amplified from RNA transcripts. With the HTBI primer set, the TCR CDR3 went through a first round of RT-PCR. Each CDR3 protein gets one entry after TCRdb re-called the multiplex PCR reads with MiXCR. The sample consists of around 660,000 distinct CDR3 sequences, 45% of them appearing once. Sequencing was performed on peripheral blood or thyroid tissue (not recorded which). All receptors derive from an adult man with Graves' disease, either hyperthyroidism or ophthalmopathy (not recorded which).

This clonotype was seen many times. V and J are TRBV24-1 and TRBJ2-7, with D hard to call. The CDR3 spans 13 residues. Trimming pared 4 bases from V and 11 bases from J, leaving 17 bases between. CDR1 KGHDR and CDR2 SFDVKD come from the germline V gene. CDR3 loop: CATSDPNTGREYF. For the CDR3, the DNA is TGTGCCACCAGTGACCCGAACACTGGTAGGGAGTACTTC.

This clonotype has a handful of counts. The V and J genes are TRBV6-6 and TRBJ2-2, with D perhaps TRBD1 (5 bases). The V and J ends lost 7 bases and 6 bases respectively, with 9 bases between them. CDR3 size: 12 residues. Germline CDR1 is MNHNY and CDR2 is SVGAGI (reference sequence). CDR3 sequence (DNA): TGTGCCAGCACTCCAGGGTCCGGGGAGCTGTTTTTT. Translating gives CASTPGSGELFF.

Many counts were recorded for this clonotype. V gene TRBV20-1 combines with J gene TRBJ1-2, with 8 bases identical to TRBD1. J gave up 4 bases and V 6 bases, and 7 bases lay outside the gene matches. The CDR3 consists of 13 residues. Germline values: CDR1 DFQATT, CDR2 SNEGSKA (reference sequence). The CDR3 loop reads CSALGQDGYGYTF. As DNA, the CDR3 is TGCAGTGCCCTGGGACAGGATGGCTATGGCTACACCTTC.

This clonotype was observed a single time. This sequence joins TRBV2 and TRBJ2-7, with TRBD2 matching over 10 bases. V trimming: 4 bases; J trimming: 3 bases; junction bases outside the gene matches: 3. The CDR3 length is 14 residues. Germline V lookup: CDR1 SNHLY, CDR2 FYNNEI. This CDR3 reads CASSAPSGGYEQYF. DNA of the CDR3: TGTGCCAGCAGTGCGCCTAGCGGGGGCTACGAGCAGTACTTC.

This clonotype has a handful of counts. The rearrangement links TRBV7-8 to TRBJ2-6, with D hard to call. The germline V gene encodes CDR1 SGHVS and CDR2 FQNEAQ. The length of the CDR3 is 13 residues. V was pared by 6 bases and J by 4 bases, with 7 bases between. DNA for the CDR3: TGTGCCAGCAGTTTCACAGGGGCCAACGTCCTGACTTTC. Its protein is CASSFTGANVLTF.

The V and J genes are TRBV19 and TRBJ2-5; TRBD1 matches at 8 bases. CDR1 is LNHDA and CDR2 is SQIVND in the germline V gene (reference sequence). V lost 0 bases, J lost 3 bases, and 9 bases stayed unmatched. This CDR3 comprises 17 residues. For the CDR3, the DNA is TGTGCCAGTAGTATAGATCCGACAGGGGTGGTAGAAGAGACCCAGTACTTC. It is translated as CASSIDPTGVVEETQYF.

DNA of the CDR3: TGCAGTGCTACGGACGGCAAGACATACGAAGAGCAGTACTTC. This gives the protein CSATDGKTYEEQYF. The J gene is TRBJ2-7, the V gene TRBV20-1; D ambiguous. Trimming took off 4 bases at V and 7 bases at J, with 20 bases between the two ends. This CDR3 has 14 amino acids. Per the germline V gene, CDR1 is DFQATT and CDR2 is SNEGSKA (reference sequence).

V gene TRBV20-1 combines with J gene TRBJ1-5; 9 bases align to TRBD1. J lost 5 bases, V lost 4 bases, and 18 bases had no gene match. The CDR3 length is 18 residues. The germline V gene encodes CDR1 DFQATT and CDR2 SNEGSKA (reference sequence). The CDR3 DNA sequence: TGCAGTGCTAACGGATTAGGGGGGGACAGGGTGGGCGATCAGCCCCAGCATTTT. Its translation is CSANGLGGDRVGDQPQHF.

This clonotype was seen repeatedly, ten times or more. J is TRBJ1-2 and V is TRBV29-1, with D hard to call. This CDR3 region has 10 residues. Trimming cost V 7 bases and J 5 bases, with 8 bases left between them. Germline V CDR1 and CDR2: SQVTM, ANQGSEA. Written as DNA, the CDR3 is TGCAGCGGGTACAGTTATGGCTACACCTTC. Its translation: CSGYSYGYTF.

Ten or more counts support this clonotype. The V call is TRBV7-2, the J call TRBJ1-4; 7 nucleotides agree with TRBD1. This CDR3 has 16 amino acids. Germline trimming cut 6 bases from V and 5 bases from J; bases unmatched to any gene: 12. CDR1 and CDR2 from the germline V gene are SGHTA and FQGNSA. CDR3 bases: TGTGCCAGCAGGGGTGGCAGGGGGTTCTTCAATGAAAAACTGTTTTTT. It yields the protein CASRGGRGFFNEKLFF.

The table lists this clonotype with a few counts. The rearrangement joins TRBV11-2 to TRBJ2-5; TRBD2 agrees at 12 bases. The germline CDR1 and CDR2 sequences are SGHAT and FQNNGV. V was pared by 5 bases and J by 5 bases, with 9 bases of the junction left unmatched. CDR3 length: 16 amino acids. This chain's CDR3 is CASSPTSGGTGETQYF. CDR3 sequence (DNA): TGTGCCAGCAGCCCTACTAGCGGGGGGACAGGGGAGACCCAGTACTTC.

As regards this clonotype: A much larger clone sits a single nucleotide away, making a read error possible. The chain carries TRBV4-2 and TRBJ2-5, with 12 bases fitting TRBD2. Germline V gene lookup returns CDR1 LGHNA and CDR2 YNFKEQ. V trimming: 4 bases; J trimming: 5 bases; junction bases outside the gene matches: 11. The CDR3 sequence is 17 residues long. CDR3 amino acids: CASSPEASGRAAETQYF. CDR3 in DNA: TGTGCCAGCAGCCCAGAGGCTAGCGGGAGGGCCGCTGAGACCCAGTACTTC.

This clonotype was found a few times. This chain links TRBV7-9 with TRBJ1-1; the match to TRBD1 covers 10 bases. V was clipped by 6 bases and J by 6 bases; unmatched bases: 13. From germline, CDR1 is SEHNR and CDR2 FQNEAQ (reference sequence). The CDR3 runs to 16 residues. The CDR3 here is CASSSTTDRGFPEAFF. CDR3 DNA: TGTGCCAGCAGTTCTACTACGGACAGGGGGTTCCCTGAAGCTTTCTTT.

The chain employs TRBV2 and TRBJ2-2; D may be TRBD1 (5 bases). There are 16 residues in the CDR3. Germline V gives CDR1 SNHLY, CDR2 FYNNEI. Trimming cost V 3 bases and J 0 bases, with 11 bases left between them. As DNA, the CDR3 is TGTGCCAGCAGTGAGGGCAGGGCGGCGAACACCGGGGAGCTGTTTTTT. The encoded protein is CASSEGRAANTGELFF.

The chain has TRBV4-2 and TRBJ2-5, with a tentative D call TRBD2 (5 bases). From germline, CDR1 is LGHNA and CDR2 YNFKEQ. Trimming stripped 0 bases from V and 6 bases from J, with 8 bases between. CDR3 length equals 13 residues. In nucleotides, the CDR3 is TGTGCCAGCAGCCAAGACGGGGAGCAGACCCAGTACTTC. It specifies CASSQDGEQTQYF.

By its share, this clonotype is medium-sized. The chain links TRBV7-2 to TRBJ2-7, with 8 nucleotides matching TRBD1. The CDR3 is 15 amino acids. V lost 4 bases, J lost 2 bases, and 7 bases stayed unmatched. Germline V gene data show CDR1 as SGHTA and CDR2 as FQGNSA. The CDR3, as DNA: TGTGCCAGCAGCTCCTCAGGGGGCATTGCCTACGAGCAGTACTTC. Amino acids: CASSSSGGIAYEQYF.

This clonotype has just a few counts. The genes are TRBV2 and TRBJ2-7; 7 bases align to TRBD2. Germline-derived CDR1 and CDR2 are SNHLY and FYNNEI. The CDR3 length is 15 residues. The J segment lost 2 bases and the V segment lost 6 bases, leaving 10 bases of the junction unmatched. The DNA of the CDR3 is TGTGCCAGCAGCCGTGTGGGGGGGTCTCCCTACGAGCAGTACTTC. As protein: CASSRVGGSPYEQYF.

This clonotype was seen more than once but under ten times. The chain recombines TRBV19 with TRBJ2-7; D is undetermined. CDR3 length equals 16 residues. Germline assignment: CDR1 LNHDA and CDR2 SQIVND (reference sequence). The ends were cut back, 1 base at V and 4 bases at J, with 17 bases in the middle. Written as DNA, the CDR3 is TGTGCCAGTAGTATAGTCCCTAGGAGTAGCAAGTACGAGCAGTACTTC. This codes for CASSIVPRSSKYEQYF.